Only a few counts were recorded for the clone carrying this TCR beta chain. Its specificity is not known. Germline V gene lookup returns CDR1 MGHRA and CDR2 YSYEKL. The CDR3 is 16 amino acids. Trimming cost V 1 base and J 2 bases, with 9 bases left between them. These data come from a study of T cells after yellow fever vaccination. Study findings and constraints: Subsequent to the booster, the majority of primary-vaccination clones reappeared (approximately 95% CD4, approximately 90% CD8). The bulk population could contribute abundant contaminating clonotypes to FACS-sorted repertoires. There was a small share of clonotypes that showed up in both the CD4 and CD8 compartments.

A 5'RACE template-switching step, the method used to make TCR cDNA, added a universal primer site and UMIs. TCRdb reanalysed the 5' RACE reads using MiXCR and keeps one entry per CDR3 protein. The sample contains 70,000 to 80,000 distinct CDR3 sequences, about 7.7% of which appear only once. The source of this sequence is a man between 18 and 29 years old who received the YFV17D yellow fever vaccine. The rearrangement links TRBV4-1 to TRBJ1-6; D is uncertain. The source material was CD8+ T cells sorted from PBMCs, sampled roughly 10 days after the first yellow fever vaccination. CDR3 sequence (DNA): TGCGCCAGCAGCCAAGGCCGTAATACCTATAATTCACCCCTCCACTTT. This encodes CASSQGRNTYNSPLHF.